What follows are 21 T cell receptor beta chains derived from one specimen sequenced in a study of T-cell memory formation after mild COVID-19. TCRdb ran MiXCR on the 5' RACE reads and lists one entry per CDR3 protein. The sample records around 120,000 distinct CDR3 sequences, approximately 15% being singletons. The specimen sequenced was PBMCs or a T cell subset sorted from them (not recorded which). All receptors derive from an adult woman who had mild COVID-19 (a few samples of this study predate the infection). Cell type and time point are not known.

V gene TRBV7-2 combines with J gene TRBJ2-5; 12 nucleotides line up with TRBD2. The CDR3 totals 15 residues. CDR1 is SGHTA, CDR2 FQGNSA, per germline. Trimming took 5 bases from V and 6 from J; bases not matched to a gene: 7. Here the CDR3 DNA reads TGTGCCAGCAGCGAGACTAGCGGGAGTAGGAAGACCCAGTACTTC. It specifies CASSETSGSRKTQYF.

The V gene is TRBV6-6, the J gene TRBJ2-1; D may be TRBD1 or TRBD2 (6 bases each). The CDR3 extends over 16 amino acids. The germline V gene encodes CDR1 MNHNY and CDR2 SVGAGI (reference sequence). Trimming removed 2 bases from V and 4 bases from J, with 15 bases in between. The CDR3 loop is CASSYTGGLTYNEQFF. DNA of the CDR3: TGTGCCAGCAGTTACACCGGGGGCCTAACTTACAATGAGCAGTTCTTC.

This clonotype appeared once. The chain couples TRBV30 to TRBJ1-6, with 7 bases identical to TRBD1. The V gene's germline CDR1 is GTSNPN and CDR2 SVGIG (reference sequence). The J segment lost 3 bases and the V segment lost 4 bases, leaving 12 bases of the junction unmatched. This CDR3 is 17 amino acids long. The CDR3 sequence: CAWTSGGAHFYNSPLHF. Here the CDR3 DNA reads TGTGCCTGGACTTCAGGGGGAGCTCATTTCTATAATTCACCCCTCCACTTT.

The rearrangement joins TRBV21-1 to TRBJ2-7; TRBD1 reflects the table's D call only, with no check against the DNA. TRBV21-1 is an annotated pseudogene. The CDR3 contains 14 residues. The CDR3 DNA reads as TGTGCCAGCAGCAACCCGGACAGGGTCTACGAGCAGTACTTC. Amino acids: CASSNPDRVYEQYF.

The chain joins TRBV5-6 to TRBJ2-1, with D maybe TRBD1 (6 bases). Germline lookup yields CDR1 SGHDT and CDR2 YYEEEE. This CDR3 spans 13 amino acids. The ends were cut back, 3 bases at V and 10 bases at J, with 14 bases in the middle. In nucleotides, the CDR3 is TGTGCCAGCAGCTGGGGAACAGGGCGGGAGCAGTTCTTC. Its protein is CASSWGTGREQFF.

This chain links TRBV12-3 or TRBV12-4 with TRBJ1-4; D is perhaps TRBD1 (5 bases). CDR3 size: 19 residues. V lost 1 base and J lost 4, with 22 bases in between. CDR3 in amino acids: CASSLGRPLSRQLNEKLFF. CDR3 in DNA: TGTGCCAGCAGTTTAGGAAGACCGTTATCGAGACAGCTTAATGAAAAACTGTTTTTT.

A word on this clonotype: An end of the junction differs from the germline gene, which may be a read error. J is TRBJ1-5 and V is TRBV27, with 10 bases lining up with TRBD1. Germline assignment: CDR1 MNHEY and CDR2 SMNVEV (reference sequence). The CDR3 consists of 15 residues. The CDR3 protein is CASCPGQGSNQPQHF. In DNA, the CDR3 is TGTGCCAGCTGTCCGGGACAGGGGAGCAATCAGCCTCAGCATTTT.

The table lists this clonotype with a few counts. The chain couples TRBV27 to TRBJ2-5; D gene ambiguous. The CDR3 contains 13 residues. V lost 5 bases, J lost 5 bases, and 12 bases lay in between. The V gene's germline CDR1 is MNHEY and CDR2 SMNVEV (reference sequence). The CDR3 DNA sequence: TGTGCCAGCAGTGTGACCTCCCCGGAGACCCAGTACTTC. Protein sequence: CASSVTSPETQYF.

This sequence joins TRBV5-1 and TRBJ1-2; D is perhaps TRBD1 (6 bases). V shed 0 bases and J shed 2 bases, with 8 bases lying between them. The germline gives CDR1 SGHRS, CDR2 YFSETQ. The CDR3 is made up of 14 amino acids. The CDR3 sequence is CASSLEGGNYGYTF. In DNA, the CDR3 is TGCGCCAGCAGCTTGGAGGGGGGAAACTATGGCTACACCTTC.

The chain couples TRBV10-3 to TRBJ2-1; the D gene is possibly TRBD1 (6 bases). The CDR3 totals 14 residues. V shed 6 bases and J shed 4 bases, with 13 bases lying between them. Germline V CDR1 and CDR2: ENHRY, SYGVKD. The CDR3 DNA follows: TGTGCCATCAGCCCTGGGGGCCTTTACAATGAGCAGTTCTTC. It yields the protein CAISPGGLYNEQFF.

The chain joins TRBV12-5 to TRBJ1-1; 7 positions match TRBD1. Germline loops: CDR1 LGHNT, CDR2 FRNRAP. Unmatched junction bases numbered 10, after V lost 4 bases and J lost 5 bases. CDR3 size: 15 residues. This chain's CDR3 is CASGSPRKGATEAFF. The CDR3 nucleotides read TGTGCTAGTGGTTCCCCTCGGAAGGGGGCGACTGAAGCTTTCTTT.

This clonotype appeared a few times. V usage is TRBV5-1 and J usage is TRBJ2-1, with 8 bases aligning to TRBD2. Germline values: CDR1 SGHRS, CDR2 YFSETQ. CDR3 length: 16 amino acids. V shed 6 bases, J shed 4 bases, and the junction held 12 bases outside the gene matches. Here the CDR3 reads CASTPPFSGAYNEQFF. The CDR3 bases are TGCGCCAGCACCCCCCCCTTTAGCGGGGCTTACAATGAGCAGTTCTTC.

This clonotype was recorded many times. The genes are TRBV6-2 or TRBV6-3 and TRBJ2-1, with 11 bases identical to TRBD2. Germline V gene data show CDR1 as MNHEY and CDR2 as SVGEGT. CDR3 size: 16 residues. Trimming took 5 bases from V and 4 from J; bases not matched to a gene: 7. CDR3 sequence reads: CASSPPGTSGYNEQFF. DNA for the CDR3: TGTGCCAGCAGTCCCCCCGGGACTAGCGGATACAATGAGCAGTTCTTC.

This clonotype came up a few times. This sequence joins TRBV6-6 and TRBJ2-7; no definite D call. The CDR3 length is 12 residues. Trimming pared 1 base from V and 6 bases from J, leaving 7 bases between. The germline CDR1 and CDR2 sequences are MNHNY and SVGAGI (reference sequence). CDR3 in amino acids: CASSYLGSEQYF. In DNA form, the CDR3 reads TGTGCCAGCAGTTACTTGGGTTCCGAGCAGTACTTC.

CDR3 region: CATRGTAPHNEQFF. The CDR3 DNA sequence: TGTGCCACCAGAGGGACGGCTCCCCACAATGAGCAGTTCTTC. The chain uses TRBV24-1 and TRBJ2-1; either TRBD1 or TRBD2 may fit D (5 bases each). Deletions cut 7 bases from V and 5 bases from J, with 14 bases between. The CDR3 contains 14 residues. CDR1 is KGHDR and CDR2 is SFDVKD in the germline V gene.

The chain joins TRBV7-9 to TRBJ2-1; 10 nucleotides match TRBD1. This CDR3 contains 15 residues. Germline lookup yields CDR1 SEHNR and CDR2 FQNEAQ (reference sequence). The J segment lost 4 bases and the V segment lost 5 bases, leaving 5 bases of the junction unmatched. In DNA form, the CDR3 reads TGTGCCAGCAGCGGGCGGGACAGGGGTTACAATGAGCAGTTCTTC. Protein sequence: CASSGRDRGYNEQFF.

This clonotype has a handful of counts. The chain carries TRBV5-1 and TRBJ2-1, with no clear D. Trimming pared 4 bases from V and 0 bases from J, leaving 17 bases between. The CDR3 is made up of 17 amino acids. Germline-derived CDR1 and CDR2 are SGHRS and YFSETQ. CDR3 residues: CASSPIRHASSYNEQFF. The CDR3 bases are TGCGCCAGCAGCCCGATTAGGCACGCAAGCTCCTACAATGAGCAGTTCTTC.

V is TRBV12-3 or TRBV12-4 and J is TRBJ1-2; the D gene is possibly TRBD1 (6 bases). Trimming cost V 5 bases and J 6 bases, with 16 bases left between them. The CDR3 has 14 amino acids. The CDR3, as DNA: TGTGCCAGCAGTGGGGGGGCGGAGAGGAATGGCTACACCTTC. It is translated as CASSGGAERNGYTF.

This chain uses TRBV6-5 with TRBJ1-1; D possibly corresponds to TRBD1 (5 bases). The CDR3 is made up of 14 amino acids. Trimming cost V 8 bases and J 4 bases, with 17 bases left between them. Germline V gene lookup returns CDR1 MNHEY and CDR2 SVGAGI. CDR3 amino acids: CASVRGVGSTEAFF. The DNA of the CDR3 is TGTGCCAGCGTCCGAGGGGTTGGAAGCACTGAAGCTTTCTTT.

The chain recombines TRBV7-6 with TRBJ2-2; TRBD2 might be the D (6 bases). Trimming pared 5 bases from V and 4 bases from J, leaving 14 bases between. The CDR3 sequence is 15 residues long. In germline, CDR1 is SGHVS, CDR2 FNYEAQ. Here the CDR3 DNA reads TGTGCCAGCAGCCCCTTGGACTACTCCACCGGGGAGCTGTTTTTT. This gives the protein CASSPLDYSTGELFF. Complete variable domain (other parts from reference TRBV7-6 and TRBJ2-2): GAGVSQSPRYKVTKRGQDVALRCDPISGHVSLYWYRQALGQGPEFLTYFNYEAQQDKSGLPNDRFSAERPEGSISTLTIQRTEQRDSAMYRCASSPLDYSTGELFFGEGSRLTVL.

CDR3 nucleotide sequence: TGTGCCTGGAGGCCAAGGGGAGGTAATTCACCCCTCCACTTT. Protein: CAWRPRGGNSPLHF. This chain connects TRBV30 to TRBJ1-6; a weak D match, TRBD1 (5 bases). Germline values: CDR1 GTSNPN, CDR2 SVGIG (reference sequence). The CDR3 extends over 14 amino acids. Trimming shortened V by 3 bases and J by 6 bases, and 12 bases separated the two germline ends.